These 16 T cell receptor beta chains came from one sample sequenced in a study of shared clonotypes between healthy human individuals. Here immunoSEQ multiplex PCR was the method, and the copy in TCRdb shows in-frame clones only, minus some. The data show about 330,000 clones, with approximately 79% seen just once and about 9.4% held by the top ten. The sample was memory CD4+ T cells sorted from blood. Described subset: CD45RA-negative fraction. Receptors originate from a man aged 30-40 years in good health.

This clone was counted only a few times. The chain has TRBV6-1 and TRBJ1-1; D is ambiguous. The CDR3 runs 12 residues. Germline CDR1 and CDR2: MNHNS and SASEGT. Trimming left V 4 bases short and J 11 bases short, with 14 bases between. In DNA form, the CDR3 reads TGTGCCAGCAGTGTCTCGGGATTCGGGGCTTTCTTT. Its protein is CASSVSGFGAFF.

CDR3 residues: CASSQDWISRTSTDTQYF. In nucleotides, the CDR3 is TGTGCCAGCAGCCAAGATTGGATTAGTCGAACTAGCACAGATACGCAGTATTTT. V is TRBV14 and J is TRBJ2-3; no definite D call. The CDR3 runs to 18 residues. The V gene lost 0 bases and the J gene lost 0 bases, with 16 bases spanning the gap. Germline values: CDR1 SGHDN, CDR2 FVKESK.

This clone was recorded a few times. The CDR3: CASSSGGLNEKLFF. In nucleotides, the CDR3 is TGTGCCAGCAGTTCGGGTGGGCTTAATGAAAAACTGTTTTTT. The gene calls are TRBV28 and TRBJ1-4; no clear D. In germline, CDR1 is MDHEN, CDR2 SYDVKM. The CDR3 is 14 amino acids. V was cut by 4 bases and J by 4 bases, with 10 bases left in between.

V is TRBV6-1 and J is TRBJ2-1; 11 bases agree with TRBD2. Germline V lookup: CDR1 MNHNS, CDR2 SASEGT. V was clipped by 7 bases and J by 5 bases; unmatched bases: 7. CDR3 length: 15 amino acids. Here the CDR3 DNA reads TGTGCCAGCAACTCCGGGACTAGCGGTAACAATGAGCAGTTCTTC. This gives the protein CASNSGTSGNNEQFF.

The chain recombines TRBV19 with TRBJ2-2; no firm D call. The CDR3 is made up of 14 amino acids. Trimming shortened V by 6 bases and J by 1 base, and 9 bases separated the two germline ends. CDR1 is LNHDA, CDR2 SQIVND, per germline (reference sequence). DNA for the CDR3: TGTGCCAGTAGAACGGTTTTGAACACCGGGGAGCTGTTTTTT. Its translation: CASRTVLNTGELFF.

The CDR3 spells CASSLSGAYNEQFF. The CDR3 coding sequence is TGTGCCAGCAGCCTTTCCGGGGCGTACAATGAGCAGTTCTTC. The chain recombines TRBV9 with TRBJ2-1; D tentatively fits TRBD1 or TRBD2 (5 bases each). Trimming stripped 4 bases from V and 4 bases from J, with 12 bases between. Germline CDR1 is SGDLS and CDR2 is YYNGEE. The CDR3 runs 14 residues.

The V and J genes are TRBV5-1 and TRBJ2-7, with 7 positions matching TRBD2. In germline, CDR1 is SGHRS, CDR2 YFSETQ. The J segment lost 3 bases and the V segment lost 0 bases, leaving 3 bases of the junction unmatched. CDR3 size: 14 residues. DNA of the CDR3: TGCGCCAGCAGCTTGGAGCCTAGCGGCTACGAGCAGTACTTC. It is translated as CASSLEPSGYEQYF.

The V call is TRBV5-1, the J call TRBJ1-4; weak D call: TRBD1 (5 bases). CDR3 length: 15 amino acids. Germline CDR1 reads SGHRS; CDR2 reads YFSETQ. The germline V and J ends were trimmed by 8 bases and 7 bases, with 21 bases remaining between them. The CDR3 DNA reads as TGCGCCAGTACGTGGTCAGGGAAGCTCTCTGAAAAACTGTTTTTT. It specifies CASTWSGKLSEKLFF.

Comments on this clone: One end of the junction is discordant with germline, which a read error may explain. The chain joins TRBV11-3 to TRBJ2-1; TRBD1 matches 7 bases. This CDR3 contains 13 residues. Germline V gene sequence: CDR1 SGHNT, CDR2 YENEEA. Here the CDR3 DNA reads TGTGCCAGCAGCTTAGGTCCGGGACAGCGTACGGTCTTC. Translation: CASSLGPGQRTVF.

The genes are TRBV6-1 and TRBJ2-1; D is unclear. This CDR3 is built from 15 residues. The V gene lost 2 bases and the J gene lost 6 bases, with 14 bases spanning the gap. The germline gives CDR1 MNHNS, CDR2 SASEGT. The CDR3 coding sequence is TGTGCCAGCAGTGAACCTGGGATTCCCGGCAATGAGCAGTTCTTC. Translating gives CASSEPGIPGNEQFF.

The rearrangement uses TRBV5-4 and TRBJ2-2; TRBD1 agrees at 7 bases. From germline, CDR1 is SGHNT and CDR2 YYREEE (reference sequence). CDR3 length: 15 residues. Trimming at V came to 1 base and at J to 2 bases, leaving 2 bases not matched to a gene. This CDR3 reads CASSLTGVNTGELFF. CDR3 nucleotide sequence: TGTGCCAGCAGCTTGACAGGGGTAAACACCGGGGAGCTGTTTTTT. Drawing the rest from reference TRBV5-4 and TRBJ2-2, the complete variable domain is ETGVTQSPTHLIKTRGQQVTLRCSSQSGHNTVSWYQQALGQGPQFIFQYYREEENGRGNFPPRFSGLQFPNYSSELNVNALELDDSALYLCASSLTGVNTGELFFGEGSRLTVL.

This clone has more than one count but fewer than ten. The sample contains more than one DNA sequence encoding this CDR3. The chain recombines TRBV7-8 with TRBJ2-7; 13 bases agree with TRBD2. J gave up 4 bases and V 4 bases, and 13 bases lay outside the gene matches. This CDR3 has 18 amino acids. The germline V gene has CDR1 SGHVS and CDR2 FQNEAQ. Written as DNA, the CDR3 is TGTGCCAGCAGCTCCGTCAGACTCGGACTAGCGGGGGTATACGAGCAGTACTTC. Translated: CASSSVRLGLAGVYEQYF. Based on the CDR3 plus reference TRBV7-8 and TRBJ2-7, the full variable domain is GAGVSQSPRYKVAKRGQDVALRCDPISGHVSLFWYQQALGQGPEFLTYFQNEAQLDKSGLPSDRFFAERPEGSVSTLKIQRTQQEDSAVYLCASSSVRLGLAGVYEQYFGPGTRLTVT.

The chain joins TRBV19 to TRBJ1-1, with unresolved D. The CDR3 sequence is 15 residues long. Germline lookup yields CDR1 LNHDA and CDR2 SQIVND (reference sequence). V dropped 7 bases and J dropped 2 bases, with 17 bases sitting between them. The CDR3 DNA follows: TGTGCCAGTACCCCGCTGGTGGGCAGCAACACTGAAGCTTTCTTT. It encodes CASTPLVGSNTEAFF. Filled out from reference TRBV19 and TRBJ1-1, the complete variable domain reads DGGITQSPKYLFRKEGQNVTLSCEQNLNHDAMYWYRQDPGQGLRLIYYSQIVNDFQKGDIAEGYSVSREKKESFPLTVTSAQKNPTAFYLCASTPLVGSNTEAFFGQGTRLTVV.

This chain uses TRBV28 with TRBJ2-3, with D uncertain. This CDR3 is 15 amino acids long. With 4 bases removed from V and 2 bases from J, the gap between germline ends came to 13 bases. Germline lookup yields CDR1 MDHEN and CDR2 SYDVKM. The CDR3 nucleotides read TGTGCCAGCAGTTACCCACCAGCCGACACAGATACGCAGTATTTT. Protein sequence: CASSYPPADTDTQYF.

V gene TRBV5-1 combines with J gene TRBJ2-1, with D unresolved. There are 14 residues in the CDR3. From germline, CDR1 is SGHRS and CDR2 YFSETQ. V was cut by 2 bases and J by 6 bases, with 12 bases left in between. CDR3 residues: CASSLTMTLNEQFF. The DNA for the CDR3 is TGCGCCAGCAGCTTAACGATGACCCTCAATGAGCAGTTCTTC. Full variable domain (missing parts from reference TRBV5-1 and TRBJ2-1): KAGVTQTPRYLIKTRGQQVTLSCSPISGHRSVSWYQQTPGQGLQFLFEYFSETQRNKGNFPGRFSGRQFSNSRSEMNVSTLELGDSALYLCASSLTMTLNEQFFGPGTRLTVL.

This chain links TRBV5-1 with TRBJ2-5; TRBD1 matches 9 bases. Germline V gives CDR1 SGHRS, CDR2 YFSETQ. J gave up 5 bases and V 2 bases, and 7 bases lay outside the gene matches. This CDR3 has 15 amino acids. CDR3 coding DNA: TGCGCCAGCAGCTTAGACAGGGGGAATGGGGAGACCCAGTACTTC. Its translation is CASSLDRGNGETQYF.